These 16 T cell receptor beta chains came from one sample sequenced in a study of T cells after yellow fever vaccination (dated by TCRdb to between 2019 and 2020). Libraries came from 5' RACE. Sequencing was carried out with an Illumina HiSeq 2500. Using fastp at Q25 and MiXCR, TCRdb reprocessed the public reads and kept productive beta chains. Rows are unified per CDR3 protein, each entry keeping the most common DNA and genes. This sample is represented by about 49,000 distinct CDR3 sequences; roughly 7% of them were singletons. 25% to 30% of the sample is in the top ten clones. This specimen's treatment or condition label, interpreted: live attenuated yellow fever vaccine strain. Sequences were derived from CD8+ T cells sorted from PBMCs, sampled roughly 14 days after the first yellow fever vaccination. Receptor source: a man between 18 and 29 years old who received the YFV17D yellow fever vaccine.

This clonotype has more than one count but fewer than ten. The CDR3 nucleotides are TGTGCCAGCAGTGAATTTGGGTCCGGGGGCTACACCTTC. Its protein is CASSEFGSGGYTF. V and J are TRBV25-1 and TRBJ1-2; D gene uncertain. This CDR3 contains 13 residues. Between the trimmed V and J ends, which lost 1 base and 8 bases, there was a span of 11 bases. The V gene's germline CDR1 is MGHDK and CDR2 SYGVNS.

This clonotype was seen a handful of times. V usage is TRBV27 and J usage is TRBJ2-7; TRBD1 matches 12 bases. The junction had 14 bases not matched to a gene; V was cut back by 3 bases and J by 8 bases. The CDR3 spans 17 residues. Germline-derived CDR1 and CDR2 are MNHEY and SMNVEV (reference sequence). DNA of the CDR3: TGTGCCAGCAGTTTGTGGACACCAGGGACAGGGGGCGACCAGCAGTACTTC. Translation gives CASSLWTPGTGGDQQYF.

This clonotype was picked up a small number of times. The gene calls are TRBV4-1 and TRBJ2-2, with a weak D call TRBD2 (6 bases). CDR1 and CDR2 from the germline V gene are MGHRA and YSYEKL. The CDR3 is made up of 16 amino acids. V lost 1 base and J lost 4, with 13 bases in between. CDR3 DNA: TGCGCCAGCAGCCAAGTCATCGGGGGTGGCACCGGGGAGCTGTTTTTT. Residues: CASSQVIGGGTGELFF.

This clonotype appeared many times. The chain recombines TRBV2 with TRBJ1-1; 8 nucleotides line up with TRBD1. J lost 1 base, V lost 6 bases, and 10 bases had no gene match. The CDR3 is 16 residues long. The germline V gene has CDR1 SNHLY and CDR2 FYNNEI. CDR3 amino acids: CASRVPEGQANTEAFF. The CDR3 DNA is TGTGCCAGCAGGGTCCCCGAGGGACAGGCGAACACTGAAGCTTTCTTT. Using reference TRBV2 and TRBJ1-1 for the parts outside the CDR3, the full variable domain is EPEVTQTPSHQVTQMGQEVILRCVPISNHLYFYWYRQILGQKVEFLVSFYNNEISEKSEIFDDQFSVERPDGSNFTLKIRSTKLEDSAMYFCASRVPEGQANTEAFFGQGTRLTVV.

This clonotype was found many times. As DNA, the CDR3 is TGCGCCAGCAGCTTTGGGTTTCAGCCAGTGAACACTGAAGCTTTCTTT. It codes for CASSFGFQPVNTEAFF. The chain is built from TRBV5-1 and TRBJ1-1; D gene uncertain. The CDR3 spans 16 residues. The germline V and J ends were trimmed by 2 bases and 0 bases, with 14 bases remaining between them. Germline CDR1 SGHRS, CDR2 YFSETQ.

At least ten counts were recorded for this clonotype. The chain is built from TRBV7-2 and TRBJ2-5; D possibly uses TRBD1 or TRBD2 (6 bases each). Per germline, CDR1 SGHTA and CDR2 FQGNSA. The length of the CDR3 is 15 residues. With 2 bases removed from V and 4 bases from J, the gap between germline ends came to 14 bases. The CDR3 protein is CASSLSQGRGETQYF. The CDR3 DNA reads TGTGCCAGCAGCTTATCCCAGGGGCGGGGAGAGACCCAGTACTTC.

This clonotype was observed at least ten times. The gene calls are TRBV7-9 and TRBJ2-3; D gene uncertain. The germline CDR1 and CDR2 sequences are SEHNR and FQNEAQ (reference sequence). The length of the CDR3 is 13 residues. Trimming took off 0 bases at V and 2 bases at J, with 3 bases between the two ends. The CDR3 DNA follows: TGTGCCAGCAGCTTAGCCCACACAGATACGCAGTATTTT. This gives the protein CASSLAHTDTQYF.

There are many counts of this clonotype. This chain joins TRBV7-6 and TRBJ2-5; D is uncertain. This CDR3 region has 13 residues. Germline loops: CDR1 SGHVS, CDR2 FNYEAQ. V lost 1 base and J 3 bases, leaving 6 bases between the germline ends. The CDR3 protein is CASSLGTEETQYF. Written as DNA, the CDR3 is TGTGCCAGCAGCTTAGGTACGGAAGAGACCCAGTACTTC. The full variable domain, rest sourced from reference TRBV7-6 and TRBJ2-5, is GAGVSQSPRYKVTKRGQDVALRCDPISGHVSLYWYRQALGQGPEFLTYFNYEAQQDKSGLPNDRFSAERPEGSISTLTIQRTEQRDSAMYRCASSLGTEETQYFGPGTRLLVL.

This clonotype was recorded many times. The chain combines TRBV12-3 or TRBV12-4 with TRBJ1-5; D is unresolved. The V end was cut by 6 bases, the J end by 3 bases, with 15 bases between. This CDR3 contains 15 residues. The CDR3 spells CASSLGETVNQPQHF. As DNA, the CDR3 is TGTGCCAGCAGCCTCGGGGAGACGGTCAATCAGCCCCAGCATTTT.

This clonotype appeared many times. The CDR3: CASSLFPDTQYF. The CDR3 DNA reads TGCGCCAGCAGCTTGTTTCCAGATACGCAGTATTTT. The gene calls are TRBV5-1 and TRBJ2-3, with D unclear. From germline, CDR1 is SGHRS and CDR2 YFSETQ. This CDR3 region has 12 residues. V was trimmed by 1 base and J by 4 bases, leaving 4 bases between them.

This clonotype was found many times. The chain couples TRBV7-9 to TRBJ2-3; D is possibly TRBD2 (6 bases). This CDR3 is built from 13 residues. Germline CDR1 SEHNR, CDR2 FQNEAQ (reference sequence). The V end lost 5 bases, the J end lost 2 bases, and 8 bases lay between the germline ends. The CDR3 region has the DNA TGTGCCAGCAGCGCGGGGTTCACAGATACGCAGTATTTT. It specifies CASSAGFTDTQYF.

This clonotype appeared many times. V gene TRBV30 combines with J gene TRBJ1-3, with D maybe TRBD1 (5 bases). With 4 bases removed from V and 4 bases from J, the gap between germline ends came to 8 bases. Germline V gives CDR1 GTSNPN, CDR2 SVGIG (reference sequence). CDR3 length: 12 residues. The CDR3 DNA reads TGTGCCTGGATTGGGGACGGAAACACCATATATTTT. It codes for CAWIGDGNTIYF.

This clonotype was seen ten or more times. The DNA for the CDR3 is TGCAGGGCCAAGGCAATGAACACCGGGGAGCTGTTTTTT. It yields the protein CRAKAMNTGELFF. The V call is TRBV20-1, the J call TRBJ2-2, with unresolved D. CDR3 length: 13 amino acids. Germline assignment: CDR1 DFQATT and CDR2 SNEGSKA (reference sequence).

This clonotype was seen at least ten times. The rearrangement uses TRBV29-1 and TRBJ2-1; D remains ambiguous. The CDR3 is 13 residues long. The germline CDR1 and CDR2 sequences are SQVTM and ANQGSEA. The V and J ends lost 7 bases and 3 bases respectively, with 13 bases between them. The CDR3, as DNA: TGCAGCGCTGACCCAGCGAACTACAATGAGCAGTTCTTC. Its protein is CSADPANYNEQFF.

This clonotype occurred many times. V and J are TRBV6-2 or TRBV6-3 and TRBJ2-3; 12 bases match TRBD2. V lost 4 bases and J lost 0; bases outside the gene matches: 2. Germline V gene lookup returns CDR1 MNHEY and CDR2 SVGEGT. The CDR3 extends over 16 amino acids. CDR3 DNA: TGTGCCAGCAGTTTCGGACTAGCGGGGAGCACAGATACGCAGTATTTT. It encodes CASSFGLAGSTDTQYF.

This clonotype was seen ten or more times. The chain couples TRBV27 to TRBJ2-3; 11 bases are a match to TRBD1. The V gene end was trimmed by 3 bases and the J gene end by 5 bases; junction bases not matched to a gene: 4. This CDR3 spans 15 amino acids. Germline lookup yields CDR1 MNHEY and CDR2 SMNVEV (reference sequence). This CDR3 is CASSLGQGVGDTQYF. CDR3 sequence (DNA): TGTGCCAGCAGTTTGGGACAGGGGGTTGGAGATACGCAGTATTTT.